The sample holds one count of the clone carrying this T cell receptor (beta chain). Some clones are missing from TCRdb's copy, which holds only in-frame ones; the method was immunoSEQ multiplex PCR. The top ten clones hold roughly 4.1% of a sample with 90,000 to 130,000 clones, over 80% of them seen once. The data are from a study of blood T cell repertoires in COVID-19. The CDR3 has 13 amino acids. Germline V gives CDR1 MNHEY, CDR2 SMNVEV (reference sequence). Trimming took 10 bases from V and 4 from J, leaving 14 bases between them. The sequence was obtained from a woman aged 70-85 years with acute or convalescent COVID-19. The gene calls are TRBV27 and TRBJ1-5; D is perhaps TRBD1 (5 bases). Input material: peripheral blood. CDR3 in DNA: TGTGCCAACAAACCAAAGGGGAATCAGCCCCAGCATTTT. This sequence encodes CANKPKGNQPQHF.